This T cell receptor (beta chain) was captured by sequencing in a study of T-cell memory formation after mild COVID-19. Study context: The study found TCR clusters largely donor specific. Notes on the study in general: Some clones that responded were present in memory (sampled pre-infection), which suggests cross-reactive memory joined. A balance of CD4 and CD8 characterized clones contracting day 15 to 85, whereas later expanders leaned CD4+. SARS-CoV-2 specificity of second-wave clones peaking day 37 was unconfirmed.

A remark on this clonotype: Its antigen remains unidentified.

TCRdb reprocessed the 5' RACE reads via MiXCR and lists one record per CDR3 protein. This table has under 300,000 distinct CDR3 sequences, roughly 9.4% appearing once. The sequenced material came from PBMCs or a T cell subset sorted from them (not recorded which). The clonotype comes from a man aged 18 to 35 who had mild COVID-19 (a few samples of this study predate the infection). Cell type and time point are not known.

Here the CDR3 DNA reads TGTGCCACCAGCAGAGGATCTTCGGGCTATGGCTACACCTTC. Its translation is CATSRGSSGYGYTF. The chain has TRBV15 and TRBJ1-2; no firm D call. The CDR3 is 14 amino acids. CDR1 is LNHNV and CDR2 is YYDKDF in the germline V gene (reference sequence). Trimming pared 1 base from V and 4 bases from J, leaving 10 bases between.